Listed below are T cell receptor beta chains from one sample, sequenced in a study of cytomegalovirus exposure and HLA in healthy donors. Profiling relied on immunoSEQ multiplex PCR, and the TCRdb table lists in-frame clones only, not all of them. The sample records 200,000 to 250,000 clones, around 73% being singletons. Material: PBMCs. The receptors stem from a male donor in good health and CMV-seronegative. The CDR3 runs from the conserved cysteine through the conserved F or W. The D gene is left open where the match is weak. Clone size is shown for a subset of rows, as once, few, many or a class of expanded clone.

J: TRBJ1-1; V: TRBV25-1; size: -; D: TRBD1; DNA: TGTGCCAGCAGTGGCCGGGACAGTGAAGCTTTCTTT; CDR3: CASSGRDSEAFF
J: TRBJ2-6; V: TRBV21-1; size: few; D: -; DNA: TGTGCCAGCAGCAATCGACTAGCCTCTTCCTCTGGGGCCAACGTCCTGACTTTC; CDR3: CASSNRLASSSGANVLTF
J: TRBJ2-7; V: TRBV5-1; size: -; D: TRBD2; DNA: TGCGCCAGCAGCACCCGACTAGCGGGAGAGGGGGAGCAGTACTTC; CDR3: CASSTRLAGEGEQYF
J: TRBJ2-1; V: TRBV1; size: -; D: -; DNA: TGCACCAGCAGCGTACGGGACTACCTCAACAATGAGCAGTTCTTC; CDR3: CTSSVRDYLNNEQFF
J: TRBJ1-2; V: TRBV6-5; size: -; D: -; DNA: TGTGCCAGCAGTTACGGTGGGGGGGCGGTGGATGGCTACACCTTC; CDR3: CASSYGGGAVDGYTF
J: TRBJ2-1; V: TRBV7-9; size: -; D: TRBD2; DNA: TGTGCCAGCAGCTTTGCTAGCGGGGAGGACAATGAGCAGTTCTTC; CDR3: CASSFASGEDNEQFF
J: TRBJ1-1; V: TRBV6-5; size: -; D: TRBD1; DNA: TGTGCCAGCAGTTACCGACAGGGCACTGAAGCTTTCTTT; CDR3: CASSYRQGTEAFF
J: TRBJ2-1; V: TRBV19; size: -; D: TRBD2; DNA: TGTGCCAGTAGTATAGGGGGGGGGAGCGGGAGATCTGATGAGCAGTTCTTC; CDR3: CASSIGGGSGRSDEQFF
J: TRBJ2-1; V: TRBV6-5; size: -; D: -; DNA: TGTGCCAGCACCCCCCGGAAGAACGGAGCGTTGTTCTTC; CDR3: CASTPRKNGALFF
J: TRBJ2-5; V: TRBV4-2; size: -; D: TRBD2; DNA: TGTGCCAGCAGCCAAGAAGGAAGTAGCGGGTACCAAGAGACCCAGTACTTC; CDR3: CASSQEGSSGYQETQYF
J: TRBJ1-2; V: TRBV6-1; size: -; D: -; DNA: TGTGCCAGCAGTGAAGTGCGGGCCGTCTATGGCTACACCTTC; CDR3: CASSEVRAVYGYTF
J: TRBJ2-1; V: TRBV6-1; size: few; D: -; DNA: TGTGCCAGCAGTGCCCGAGGGGGACGGGTAAGGAATGAGCAGTTCTTC; CDR3: CASSARGGRVRNEQFF
J: TRBJ2-2; V: TRBV27; size: once; D: TRBD2; DNA: TGTGCCAGCAGTCCGTGGGAGGGCCGGGGCACCGGGGAGCTGTTTTTT; CDR3: CASSPWEGRGTGELFF
J: TRBJ2-2; V: TRBV20-1; size: -; D: -; DNA: -; CDR3: CSALRAGELFF
J: TRBJ2-3; V: TRBV5-8; size: -; D: -; DNA: TGTGCCAGCAAGGAAGGGGATGACACAGATACGCAGTATTTT; CDR3: CASKEGDDTDTQYF
J: TRBJ1-1; V: TRBV19; size: -; D: -; DNA: TGTGCCAGTCAGCAGGGGCGCACTGAAGCTTTCTTT; CDR3: CASQQGRTEAFF
J: TRBJ2-5; V: TRBV5-1; size: -; D: TRBD1; DNA: TGCGCCAGCAGCTTGGCCAGGACAGGGGGCGCGCGGGAGACCCAGTACTTC; CDR3: CASSLARTGGARETQYF
J: TRBJ2-5; V: TRBV20-1; size: -; D: -; DNA: TGCAGTACTGGGAGGTCGGAGACCCAGTACTTC; CDR3: CSTGRSETQYF
J: TRBJ2-5; V: TRBV6-1; size: -; D: TRBD2; DNA: TGTGCCAGCAGGGGGGGAGCGGGGGAGACCCAGTACTTC; CDR3: CASRGGAGETQYF
J: TRBJ2-3; V: TRBV2; size: -; D: -; DNA: TGTGCCAGCAGCCTGCGTGGAGGCCACTTGCGCACAGATACGCAGTATTTT; CDR3: CASSLRGGHLRTDTQYF
J: TRBJ1-4; V: TRBV2; size: -; D: TRBD1; DNA: TGTGCCAGCAGTGTCAGGACAGGGTCAACTAATGAAAAACTGTTTTTT; CDR3: CASSVRTGSTNEKLFF
J: TRBJ1-1; V: TRBV7-2; size: -; D: TRBD1; DNA: TGTGCCAGCAGCTTCGGACAGGGTGATATGAACACTGAAGCTTTCTTT; CDR3: CASSFGQGDMNTEAFF
J: TRBJ2-5; V: TRBV5-1; size: few; D: -; DNA: TGCGCCAGCAGATTGGGGGACTCCCAAGAGACCCAGTACTTC; CDR3: CASRLGDSQETQYF
J: TRBJ2-1; V: TRBV7-9; size: -; D: TRBD2; DNA: TGTGCCAGCGAAGACGGCGGGGCGGGAGGGGGCTACAATGAGCAGTTCTTC; CDR3: CASEDGGAGGGYNEQFF
J: TRBJ1-5; V: TRBV6-5; size: -; D: -; DNA: TGTGCCAGCTTTAGCCCGCGGGAAAGCAATCAGCCCCAGCATTTT; CDR3: CASFSPRESNQPQHF
J: TRBJ1-2; V: TRBV6-5; size: -; D: -; DNA: TGTGCCAGCAGTTACTCGAGAGGGGGTTCCTATGGCTACACCTTC; CDR3: CASSYSRGGSYGYTF
J: TRBJ2-3; V: TRBV6-5; size: -; D: TRBD2; DNA: TGTGCCAGCAGTTACTGGTCTAGCGGGGGAGATACGCAGTATTTT; CDR3: CASSYWSSGGDTQYF
J: TRBJ2-3; V: TRBV5-5; size: once; D: TRBD2; DNA: TGTGCCAGCAGCTTAAGCGGGACCACAGATACGCAGTATTTT; CDR3: CASSLSGTTDTQYF
J: TRBJ2-2; V: TRBV6-4; size: once; D: TRBD1; DNA: TGTGCCAGCAGTGCCGGACAGGGGGCTCCCGGGGAGCTGTTTTTT; CDR3: CASSAGQGAPGELFF
J: TRBJ2-3; V: TRBV9; size: -; D: TRBD2; DNA: TGTGCCAGCAGCGTAGTGTCTAGCGGGTCGGGTCTACTCTTGAATTTT; CDR3: CASSVVSSGSGLLLNF
J: TRBJ2-1; V: TRBV14; size: once; D: TRBD2; DNA: TGTGCCAGCAGCCATCTTAGCGGGAGCCACAATGAGCAGTTCTTC; CDR3: CASSHLSGSHNEQFF
J: TRBJ1-1; V: TRBV11-2; size: -; D: -; DNA: TGTGCCAGCAGCCCCTCGAGAGGCACTGAAGCTTTCTTT; CDR3: CASSPSRGTEAFF
J: TRBJ1-2; V: TRBV10-2; size: -; D: -; DNA: TGCGCCAGCAGTGAGGGCAGGGTCGGAGGCTACACCTTC; CDR3: CASSEGRVGGYTF
J: TRBJ2-7; V: TRBV4-1; size: -; D: TRBD2; DNA: TGCGCCAGCAGCCTTGGGACTAGCGGATACGAGCAGTACTTC; CDR3: CASSLGTSGYEQYF
J: TRBJ2-3; V: TRBV4-1; size: -; D: TRBD2; DNA: TGCGCCAGCAGCCAGACTAGCGGGGGGTATAGCACAGATACGCAGTATTTT; CDR3: CASSQTSGGYSTDTQYF
J: TRBJ1-5; V: TRBV27; size: -; D: TRBD1; DNA: TGTGCCAGCAGTTCTAGGACAGGGATAGGTATAGTGGGTCAGCCCCAGCATTTT; CDR3: CASSSRTGIGIVGQPQHF
J: TRBJ1-2; V: TRBV19; size: once; D: TRBD1; DNA: TGTGCCAGTAGTTTCTCAACAGGGGCCGGTGGCTACACCTTC; CDR3: CASSFSTGAGGYTF
J: TRBJ1-1; V: TRBV2; size: -; D: TRBD1; DNA: TGTGCCAGCCGAAGGTTACAGGGGCTTTTGAACACTGAAGCTTTCTTT; CDR3: CASRRLQGLLNTEAFF
J: TRBJ2-3; V: TRBV30; size: -; D: -; DNA: TGTGCCTGGAGCGAGGAGGGAGAGGGCGGAGATACGCAGTATTTT; CDR3: CAWSEEGEGGDTQYF
J: TRBJ1-2; V: TRBV28; size: -; D: -; DNA: TGTGCCAGCAGTTATCACCGGACAGCGAACTATGGCTACACCTTC; CDR3: CASSYHRTANYGYTF
J: TRBJ1-4; V: TRBV2; size: -; D: TRBD1; DNA: TGTGCCAGCAGTGGCCAGGGGGTGGCAACTAATGAAAAACTGTTTTTT; CDR3: CASSGQGVATNEKLFF
J: TRBJ2-5; V: TRBV11-2; size: -; D: TRBD2; DNA: TGTGCCAGCAGCTTAGGGACTAGCAGCGAAGAGACCCAGTACTTC; CDR3: CASSLGTSSEETQYF
J: TRBJ1-1; V: TRBV7-2; size: -; D: -; DNA: TGTGCCAGCAGCTTAGTTAGGACAAGGAACACTGAAGCTTTCTTT; CDR3: CASSLVRTRNTEAFF
J: TRBJ2-7; V: TRBV2; size: -; D: -; DNA: TGTGCCAGTAGGACATTTAGCGAGCAGTACTTC; CDR3: CASRTFSEQYF
J: TRBJ1-1; V: TRBV5-1; size: -; D: -; DNA: TGCGCCAGCAGCGCTGGACAGCTGAACACTGAAGCTTTCTTT; CDR3: CASSAGQLNTEAFF
J: TRBJ2-5; V: TRBV5-1; size: -; D: TRBD1; DNA: TGCGCCAGCACGGATAACAACAGGGGGGTGACCCAGTACTTC; CDR3: CASTDNNRGVTQYF
J: TRBJ1-2; V: TRBV29-1; size: -; D: TRBD1; DNA: TGCAGCGTACTGGACAGGTCAGGCAACTATGGCTACACCTTC; CDR3: CSVLDRSGNYGYTF